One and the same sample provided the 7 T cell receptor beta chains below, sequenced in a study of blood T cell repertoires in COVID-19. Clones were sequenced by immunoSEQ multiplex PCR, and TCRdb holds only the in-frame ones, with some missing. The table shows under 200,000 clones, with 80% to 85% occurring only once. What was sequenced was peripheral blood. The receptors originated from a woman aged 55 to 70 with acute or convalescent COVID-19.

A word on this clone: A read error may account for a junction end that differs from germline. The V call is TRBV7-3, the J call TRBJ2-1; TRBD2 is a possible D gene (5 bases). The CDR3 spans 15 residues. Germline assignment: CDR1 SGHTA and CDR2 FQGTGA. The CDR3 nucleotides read TGTGCCAGCAGCTTAACTAGGCGGAATGGGGAGCCGTTGATCTTC. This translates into CASSLTRRNGEPLIF.

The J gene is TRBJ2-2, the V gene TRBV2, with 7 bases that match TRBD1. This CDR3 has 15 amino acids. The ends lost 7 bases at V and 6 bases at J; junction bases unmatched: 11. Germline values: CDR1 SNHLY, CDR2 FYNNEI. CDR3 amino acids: CASKTGTADSGELFF. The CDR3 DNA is TGTGCCAGCAAGACCGGGACAGCAGACTCCGGGGAGCTGTTTTTT.

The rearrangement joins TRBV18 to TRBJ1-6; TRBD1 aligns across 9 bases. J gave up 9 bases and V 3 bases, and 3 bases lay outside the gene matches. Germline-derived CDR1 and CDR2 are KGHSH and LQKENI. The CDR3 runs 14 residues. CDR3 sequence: CASSPGTGSSPLHF. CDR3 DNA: TGTGCCAGCTCACCCGGGACAGGGTCTTCACCCCTCCACTTT.

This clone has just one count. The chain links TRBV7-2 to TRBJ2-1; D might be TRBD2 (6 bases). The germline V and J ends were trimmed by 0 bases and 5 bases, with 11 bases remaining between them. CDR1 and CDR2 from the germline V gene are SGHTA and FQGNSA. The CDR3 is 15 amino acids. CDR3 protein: CASSLASLADNEQFF. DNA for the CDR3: TGTGCCAGCAGCTTAGCTTCCTTAGCGGACAATGAGCAGTTCTTC.

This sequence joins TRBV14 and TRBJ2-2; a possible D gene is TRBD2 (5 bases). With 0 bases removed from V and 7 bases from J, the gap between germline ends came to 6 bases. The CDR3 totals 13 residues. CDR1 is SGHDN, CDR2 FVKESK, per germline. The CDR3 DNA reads TGTGCCAGCAGCCAAGATCGGGGCGGGGAGCTGTTTTTT. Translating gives CASSQDRGGELFF.

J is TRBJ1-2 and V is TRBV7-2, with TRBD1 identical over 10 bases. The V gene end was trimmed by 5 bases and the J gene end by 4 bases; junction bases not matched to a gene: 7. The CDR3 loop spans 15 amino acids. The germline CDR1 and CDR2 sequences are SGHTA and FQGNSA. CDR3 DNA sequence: TGTGCCAGCAGCCCCCGGACAGGGGGTATCTATGGCTACACCTTC. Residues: CASSPRTGGIYGYTF.

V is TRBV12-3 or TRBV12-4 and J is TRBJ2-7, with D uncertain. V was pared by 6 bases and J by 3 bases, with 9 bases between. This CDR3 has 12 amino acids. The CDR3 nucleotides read TGTGCCAGCAGCGCAAACGGCTACGAGCAGTACTTC. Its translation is CASSANGYEQYF.